This T cell receptor (beta chain) comes out of a study of T cell responses to AZD1222 COVID-19 vaccine. Findings of the study overall: The study found vaccine-associated CD4 TCRs spanning spike, dominant at 160-218 and 743-854. A mostly white British donor set with more females was recruited, and clonal diversity was possibly underestimated. Following two doses of AZD1222, Spike-specific TCR breadth and depth rose. Regions left unmutated in variants are reportedly the target of nearly half of spike-specific TCRs.

Germline V CDR1 and CDR2: SGHDN, FVKESK. The CDR3 extends over 14 amino acids. With V trimmed by 5 bases and J by 9 bases, 8 bases remained unmatched. The protocol was immunoSEQ multiplex PCR, while the TCRdb copy is restricted to in-frame clones and leaves out a portion. The profile shows tens of thousands of clones, approximately 83% of them singletons. With respect to this clone: Its target is unknown.

The sequences come from peripheral blood, collected 28 days after the second AZD1222 dose. The V and J genes are TRBV14 and TRBJ2-1; 9 positions agree with TRBD2. The sequence was collected from an adult who received the AZD1222 COVID-19 vaccine. The chain's CDR3 is CASSASGRNSEQFF. The CDR3 region has the DNA TGTGCCAGCAGCGCAAGCGGGAGGAATAGTGAGCAGTTCTTC.